The present TCR beta chain was sequenced within a study of blood T cell repertoires in COVID-19. Per the germline V gene, CDR1 is LGHDT and CDR2 is YNNKEL (reference sequence). Trimming pared 4 bases from V and 3 bases from J, leaving 16 bases between. This CDR3 contains 15 residues. Profiling relied on immunoSEQ multiplex PCR, and the TCRdb table lists in-frame clones only, not all of them. This table has approximately 140,000 clones, roughly four fifths appearing once. The rearrangement links TRBV3-1 (or the pseudogene TRBV3-2) to TRBJ2-7; D perhaps matches TRBD1 (6 bases). Sequenced material: peripheral blood. The receptor's source is a human donor with acute or convalescent COVID-19. The donor label of this sample is uncertain. CDR3 DNA: TGTGCCAGCAGCCTTCGACAGGCAGTTCTCTACGAGCAGTACTTC. It specifies CASSLRQAVLYEQYF.